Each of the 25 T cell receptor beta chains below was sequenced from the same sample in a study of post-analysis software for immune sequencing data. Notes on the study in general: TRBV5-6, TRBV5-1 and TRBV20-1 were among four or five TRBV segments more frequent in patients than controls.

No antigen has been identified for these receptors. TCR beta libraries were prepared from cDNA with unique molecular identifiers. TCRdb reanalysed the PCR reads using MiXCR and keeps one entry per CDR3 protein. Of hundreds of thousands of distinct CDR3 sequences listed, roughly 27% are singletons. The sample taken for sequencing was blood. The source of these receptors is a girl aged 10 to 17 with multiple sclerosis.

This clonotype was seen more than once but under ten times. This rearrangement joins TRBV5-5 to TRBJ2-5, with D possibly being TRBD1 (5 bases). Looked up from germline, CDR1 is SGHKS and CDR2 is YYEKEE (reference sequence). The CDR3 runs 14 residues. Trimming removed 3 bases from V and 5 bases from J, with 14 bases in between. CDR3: CASSWGYGAETQYF. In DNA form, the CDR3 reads TGTGCCAGCAGCTGGGGATATGGGGCTGAGACCCAGTACTTC.

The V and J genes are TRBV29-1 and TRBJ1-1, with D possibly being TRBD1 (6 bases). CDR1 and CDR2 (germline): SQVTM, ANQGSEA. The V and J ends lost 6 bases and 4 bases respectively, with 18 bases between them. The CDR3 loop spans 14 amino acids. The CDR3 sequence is CSVVDRPRGTEAFF. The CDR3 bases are TGCAGCGTGGTAGACAGGCCACGGGGCACTGAAGCTTTCTTT.

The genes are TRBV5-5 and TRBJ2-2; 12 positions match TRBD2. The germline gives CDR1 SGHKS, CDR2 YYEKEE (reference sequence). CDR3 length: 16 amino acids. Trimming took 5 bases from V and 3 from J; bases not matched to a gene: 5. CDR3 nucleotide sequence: TGTGCCAGCAGGCTAGCGGGAGGGGTTGACACCGGGGAGCTGTTTTTT. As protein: CASRLAGGVDTGELFF.

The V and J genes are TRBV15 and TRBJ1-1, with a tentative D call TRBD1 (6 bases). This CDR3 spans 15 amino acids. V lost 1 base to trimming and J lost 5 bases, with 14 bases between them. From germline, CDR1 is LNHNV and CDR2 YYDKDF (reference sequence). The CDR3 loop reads CATSRARGWSTEAFF. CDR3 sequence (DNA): TGTGCCACCAGCAGAGCGAGGGGGTGGTCGACTGAAGCTTTCTTT.

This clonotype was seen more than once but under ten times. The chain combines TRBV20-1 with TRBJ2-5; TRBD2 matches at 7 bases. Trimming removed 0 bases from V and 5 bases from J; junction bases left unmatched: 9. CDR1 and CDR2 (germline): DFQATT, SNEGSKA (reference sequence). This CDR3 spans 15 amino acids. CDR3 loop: CSARDGREPGETQYF. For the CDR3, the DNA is TGCAGTGCTAGAGATGGGCGGGAGCCCGGTGAGACCCAGTACTTC.

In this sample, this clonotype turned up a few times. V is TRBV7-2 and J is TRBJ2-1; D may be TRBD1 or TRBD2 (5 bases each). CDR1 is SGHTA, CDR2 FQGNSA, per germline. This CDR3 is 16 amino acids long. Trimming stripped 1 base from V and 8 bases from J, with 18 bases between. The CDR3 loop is CASSLGGSTSSYEQFF. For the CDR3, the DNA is TGTGCCAGCAGCTTAGGGGGGTCTACCTCGTCTTATGAGCAGTTCTTC.

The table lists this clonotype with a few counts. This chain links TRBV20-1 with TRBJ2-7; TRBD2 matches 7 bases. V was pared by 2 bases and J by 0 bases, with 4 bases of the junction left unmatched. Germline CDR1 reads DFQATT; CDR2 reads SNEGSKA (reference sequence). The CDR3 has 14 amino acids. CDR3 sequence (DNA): TGCAGTGCTAGACGGCGGGGGAGCTCCTACGAGCAGTACTTC. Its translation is CSARRRGSSYEQYF.

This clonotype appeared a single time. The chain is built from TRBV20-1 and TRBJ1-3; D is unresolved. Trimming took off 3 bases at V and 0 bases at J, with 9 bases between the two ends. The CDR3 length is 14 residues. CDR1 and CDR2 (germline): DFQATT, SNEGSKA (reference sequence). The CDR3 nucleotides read TGCAGTGCTAGGGGTACAGTCTCTGGAAACACCATATATTTT. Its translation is CSARGTVSGNTIYF.

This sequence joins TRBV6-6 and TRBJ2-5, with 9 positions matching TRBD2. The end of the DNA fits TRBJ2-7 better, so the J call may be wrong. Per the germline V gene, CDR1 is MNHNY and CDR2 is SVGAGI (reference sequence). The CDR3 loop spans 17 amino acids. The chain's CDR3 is CASSLIAGESGGYEQYF. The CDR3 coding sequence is TGTGCCAGCAGCTTGATAGCGGGAGAGTCCGGGGGCTACGAGCAGTACTTC.

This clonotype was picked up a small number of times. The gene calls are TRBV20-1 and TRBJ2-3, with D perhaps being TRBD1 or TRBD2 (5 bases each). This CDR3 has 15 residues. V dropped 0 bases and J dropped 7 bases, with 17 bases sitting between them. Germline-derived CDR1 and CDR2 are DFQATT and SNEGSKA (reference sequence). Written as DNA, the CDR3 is TGCAGTGCTAGAGATAGCCTCGACAGAGGGAATACGCAGTATTTT. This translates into CSARDSLDRGNTQYF.

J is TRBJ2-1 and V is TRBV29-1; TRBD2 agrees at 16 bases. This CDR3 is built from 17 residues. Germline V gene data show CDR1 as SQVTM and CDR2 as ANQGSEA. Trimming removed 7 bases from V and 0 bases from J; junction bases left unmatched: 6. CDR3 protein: CSAKGLAGGRSYNEQFF. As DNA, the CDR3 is TGCAGCGCCAAGGGACTAGCGGGAGGGCGCTCCTACAATGAGCAGTTCTTC.

This CDR3 reads CASSLSGWEYGYTF. The CDR3 coding sequence is TGTGCCAGCAGCTTATCAGGGTGGGAATATGGCTACACCTTC. The V gene is TRBV7-8, the J gene TRBJ1-2, with a tentative D call TRBD1 (5 bases). Trimming pared 2 bases from V and 5 bases from J, leaving 12 bases between. Germline CDR1 reads SGHVS; CDR2 reads FQNEAQ. This CDR3 comprises 14 residues.

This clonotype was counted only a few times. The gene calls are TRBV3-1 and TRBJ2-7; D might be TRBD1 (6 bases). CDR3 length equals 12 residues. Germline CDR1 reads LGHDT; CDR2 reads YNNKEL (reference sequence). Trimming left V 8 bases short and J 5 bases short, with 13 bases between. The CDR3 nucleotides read TGTGCCAGCGAAAAGGGGGTCCACGAGCAGTACTTC. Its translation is CASEKGVHEQYF.

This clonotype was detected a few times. CDR3 bases: TGTGCCAGCAGCTTAGACCTAGGCCGCACAGATACGCAGTATTTT. It translates to CASSLDLGRTDTQYF. The genes are TRBV7-9 and TRBJ2-3, with D unresolved. The CDR3 is 15 residues long. The V gene's germline CDR1 is SEHNR and CDR2 FQNEAQ (reference sequence). Trimming pared 1 base from V and 1 base from J, leaving 9 bases between.

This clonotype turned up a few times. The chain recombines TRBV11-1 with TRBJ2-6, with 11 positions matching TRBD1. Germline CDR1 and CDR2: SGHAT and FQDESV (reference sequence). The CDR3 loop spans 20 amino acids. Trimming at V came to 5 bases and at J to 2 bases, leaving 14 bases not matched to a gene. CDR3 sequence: CASSRLTMGTGGTGANVLTF. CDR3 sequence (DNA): TGTGCCAGCAGCCGGTTGACGATGGGGACAGGGGGAACTGGGGCCAACGTCCTGACTTTC.

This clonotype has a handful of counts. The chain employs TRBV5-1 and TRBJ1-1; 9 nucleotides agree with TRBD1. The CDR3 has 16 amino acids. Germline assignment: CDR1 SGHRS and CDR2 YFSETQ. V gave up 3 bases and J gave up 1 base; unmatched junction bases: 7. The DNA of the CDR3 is TGCGCCAGCAGCTCGCTTCCGGGACAGGGGAACACTGAAGCTTTCTTT. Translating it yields CASSSLPGQGNTEAFF.

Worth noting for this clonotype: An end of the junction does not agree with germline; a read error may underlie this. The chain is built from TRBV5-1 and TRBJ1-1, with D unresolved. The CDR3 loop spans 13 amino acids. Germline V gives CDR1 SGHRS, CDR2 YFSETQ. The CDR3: CASSLVGRSEVFF. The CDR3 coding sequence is TGCGCCAGCAGCTTGGTGGGAAGATCCGAAGTTTTCTTT.

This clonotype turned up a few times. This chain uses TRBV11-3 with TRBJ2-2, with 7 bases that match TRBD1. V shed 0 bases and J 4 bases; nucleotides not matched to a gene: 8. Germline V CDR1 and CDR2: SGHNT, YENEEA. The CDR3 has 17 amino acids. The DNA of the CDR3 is TGTGCCAGCAGCTTAGAACCGGGACAGACTTCCACCGGGGAGCTGTTTTTT. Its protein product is CASSLEPGQTSTGELFF.

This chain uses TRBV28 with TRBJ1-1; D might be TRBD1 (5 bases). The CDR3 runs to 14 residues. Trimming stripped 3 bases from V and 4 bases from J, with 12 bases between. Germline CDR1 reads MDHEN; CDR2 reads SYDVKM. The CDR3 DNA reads TGTGCCAGCAGTTTCGGGAGCCAGGGCACTGAAGCTTTCTTT. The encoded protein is CASSFGSQGTEAFF.

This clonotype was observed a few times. The CDR3 reads CSAVRGGTYNEQFF. CDR3 sequence (DNA): TGCAGTGCTGTGAGAGGGGGGACTTACAATGAGCAGTTCTTC. The gene calls are TRBV20-1 and TRBJ2-1; D is perhaps TRBD1 or TRBD2 (6 bases each). V gave up 5 bases and J gave up 4 bases, with 15 bases separating them. Germline CDR1 reads DFQATT; CDR2 reads SNEGSKA (reference sequence). The CDR3 spans 14 residues.

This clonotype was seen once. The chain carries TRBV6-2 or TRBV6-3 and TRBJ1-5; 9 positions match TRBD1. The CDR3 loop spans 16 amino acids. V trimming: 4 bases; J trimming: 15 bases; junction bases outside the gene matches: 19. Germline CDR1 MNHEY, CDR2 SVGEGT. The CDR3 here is CASSWEQGARVRPPHF. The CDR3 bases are TGTGCCAGCAGTTGGGAACAGGGGGCAAGGGTGCGGCCTCCGCATTTT.

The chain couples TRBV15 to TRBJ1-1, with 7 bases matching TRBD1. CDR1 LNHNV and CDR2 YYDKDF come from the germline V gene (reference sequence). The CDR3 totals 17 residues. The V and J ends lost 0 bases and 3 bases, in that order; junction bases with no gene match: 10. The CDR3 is CATSREEGARADTEAFF. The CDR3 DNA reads TGTGCCACCAGCAGAGAAGAGGGGGCACGAGCGGACACTGAAGCTTTCTTT.

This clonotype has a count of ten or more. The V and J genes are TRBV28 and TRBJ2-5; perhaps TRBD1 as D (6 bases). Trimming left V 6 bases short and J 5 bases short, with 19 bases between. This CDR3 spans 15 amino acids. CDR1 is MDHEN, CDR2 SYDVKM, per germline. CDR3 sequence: CASSLSTGLGETQYF. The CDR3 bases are TGTGCCAGCAGCCTTTCTACAGGGCTCGGGGAGACCCAGTACTTC. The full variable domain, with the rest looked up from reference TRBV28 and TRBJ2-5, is DVKVTQSSRYLVKRTGEKVFLECVQDMDHENMFWYRQDPGLGLRLIYFSYDVKMKEKGDIPEGYSVSREKKERFSLILESASTNQTSMYLCASSLSTGLGETQYFGPGTRLLVL.

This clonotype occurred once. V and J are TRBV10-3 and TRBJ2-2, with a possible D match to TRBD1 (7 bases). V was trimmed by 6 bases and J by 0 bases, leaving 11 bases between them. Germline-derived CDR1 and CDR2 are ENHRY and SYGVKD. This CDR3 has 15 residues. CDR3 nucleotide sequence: TGTGCCATCAGACGCGGGACAGCGAACACCGGGGAGCTGTTTTTT. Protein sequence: CAIRRGTANTGELFF.

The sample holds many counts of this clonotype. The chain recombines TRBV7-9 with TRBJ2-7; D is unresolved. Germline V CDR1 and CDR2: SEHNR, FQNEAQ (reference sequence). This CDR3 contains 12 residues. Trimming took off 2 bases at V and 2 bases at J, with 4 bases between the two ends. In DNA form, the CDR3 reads TGTGCCAGCAGCTTAACAGCCTACGAGCAGTACTTC. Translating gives CASSLTAYEQYF.